This T cell receptor (beta chain) is from a study of blood T cell repertoires in COVID-19 (dated by TCRdb to the early 2020s). Regarding the study in general: Samples covering the acute and convalescent phases of COVID-19 were provided by collaborators in the United States, Italy and Spain. The prospective study material was composed of cDNA or gDNA derived from T cells, B-cell-depleted T cells, or PBMCs. The dataset comprised deeply sampled blood TCRbeta repertoires from subjects exposed to, actively infected with, or recovered from COVID-19. The repertoires were released in a freely available public database intended as a resource for research on the immune response to SARS-CoV-2. The samples were drawn from two sources: the first 160 participants of the ongoing ImmuneRACE study, and some 1,300 subjects contributed by 6 global collaborators. A de-identified subject ID, COVID-19 status, age in years and sex were almost always included in the sample metadata. Where available, HLA class I and class II types were taken from metadata supplied by the sample provider and were not determined by assay-based typing.

A second Seattle source provided samples from volunteer blood donors who had recovered from COVID-19. Collaborating institutions collected whole blood in K2EDTA tubes following their own protocols. For TCRbeta analysis, collaborators shipped samples in one of three forms: frozen whole blood, isolated PBMCs, or DNA extracted from either of those sample types. The immunoSEQ Assay, a bias-controlled multiplex PCR, was used to amplify TCRbeta CDR3 regions from genomic DNA. In the source study's methods: The number of nucleated cells in each sample was estimated from the amplification of reference gene primers within the assay. To quantify the absolute abundance of each unique TCRbeta CDR3 rearrangement, sequence reads were collapsed and filtered. For each sample, productive Simpson clonality was calculated as the square root of Simpson's diversity index across productive rearrangements. TCRdb carries this immuneACCESS record with in-frame sequences only. Its versions omit some clonotypes, under half of them owing to an unresolved V gene in the studies checked, with the rest unexplained. That table gives V, J and clone size, and the DNA gave D and trimming. This sample gives some 200,000 clones in total; around nine tenths of them show up just once. The top ten hold about 12% of the sample.

Taken from the germline V gene (reference sequence), the CDR1 and CDR2 loops are LNHDA and SQIVND. Taken from cysteine to phenylalanine, the CDR3 has 12 residues. Solely the CDR3 DNA is kept, with 36 bases framed from the first base. V gives up 5 bases and J gives up 5 bases, and the segment between their germline ends measures 9 bases. Results and caveats for the whole study, not just this receptor: How much clinical and demographic metadata was included differed by source and by participant, and the metadata was provided uncurated.

Details on this clone: The clone's antigen remains unknown. No qualities accompany the bases; no much larger clone lies one base away.

The V and J segments used are TRBV19 and TRBJ1-1; a confident D gene designation cannot be given. The sample was peripheral blood. This sequence originates from a woman aged 18-29 years who had recovered from COVID-19. The bases are TGTGCCAGTAGTCGGGGAGAAACTGAAGCTTTCTTT. Translated, it reads CASSRGETEAFF.